Listed here are 15 T cell receptor beta chains from one sample, sequenced in a study of CD8+ T cells in alopecia areata. RNA extraction and reverse transcription yielded cDNA as sequencing template. TCRdb's copy holds only in-frame clones and misses some; the assay was immunoSEQ multiplex PCR. The sample lists more than 200,000 clones; roughly two fifths were seen once. The treatment: oral pan-JAK inhibitor, 5-10 mg twice daily. The sample here was CD4+ T cells sorted from blood, taken at approximately week 36, from a patient treated with tofacitinib. All receptors derive from a human donor with alopecia areata.

V gene TRBV5-1 combines with J gene TRBJ1-4; 8 bases are shared with TRBD1. The V segment lost 3 bases and the J segment 6 bases; nucleotides outside the gene matches: 10. Germline CDR1 reads SGHRS; CDR2 reads YFSETQ. This CDR3 contains 16 residues. DNA of the CDR3: TGCGCCAGCAGCTCCCAACCAGGGGGCGCCGATGAAAAACTGTTTTTT. Its translation is CASSSQPGGADEKLFF.

The chain couples TRBV9 to TRBJ2-7; the D is unclear. Germline lookup yields CDR1 SGDLS and CDR2 YYNGEE. V was pared by 2 bases and J by 7 bases, with 16 bases between. The CDR3 is 14 residues long. The CDR3 region has the DNA TGTGCCAGCAGCGTCCGGGTTGGGTCGGAGGAGCAGTACTTC. Protein sequence: CASSVRVGSEEQYF.

V gene TRBV29-1 combines with J gene TRBJ2-7; no clear D gene. The CDR3 totals 13 residues. Trimming removed 6 bases from V and 1 base from J, with 13 bases in between. The germline V gene encodes CDR1 SQVTM and CDR2 ANQGSEA. CDR3 bases: TGCAGCGTCCTCCGAGTGGGTTCCTACGAGCAGTACTTC. Translation: CSVLRVGSYEQYF.

The chain couples TRBV6-5 to TRBJ1-2; maybe TRBD1 (5 bases). The CDR3 totals 15 residues. The V gene's germline CDR1 is MNHEY and CDR2 SVGAGI. Trimming took 6 bases from V and 4 from J, leaving 18 bases between them. The CDR3 spells CASSSTPRQGYGYTF. For the CDR3, the DNA is TGTGCCAGCAGCTCTACCCCCCGCCAGGGCTATGGCTACACCTTC.

This clone came up a few times. This chain joins TRBV5-1 and TRBJ2-1; 8 positions agree with TRBD1. This CDR3 comprises 14 residues. V dropped 5 bases and J dropped 12; count of bases not matched to a gene: 13. Germline loops: CDR1 SGHRS, CDR2 YFSETQ. The CDR3 DNA reads TGCGCCAGCAGTTACACAGAAAGTGGGACAGGGCAGTTCTTC. Protein product: CASSYTESGTGQFF.

The sample holds many counts of this clone. The chain recombines TRBV4-1 with TRBJ2-1, with TRBD2 matching over 8 bases. Germline trimming cut 1 base from V and 4 bases from J; bases unmatched to any gene: 12. Germline CDR1 and CDR2: MGHRA and YSYEKL. CDR3 size: 18 residues. CDR3 in DNA: TGCGCCAGCAGCCAAGCCCCACTAGCGGTGGGCCCATACAATGAGCAGTTCTTC. Its protein product is CASSQAPLAVGPYNEQFF.

A note on this clone: The sample carries other DNA sequences with the same CDR3. This chain links TRBV2 with TRBJ1-5, with no clear D. There are 13 residues in the CDR3. Germline V CDR1 and CDR2: SNHLY, FYNNEI. Trimming stripped 6 bases from V and 0 bases from J, with 6 bases between. CDR3 sequence reads: CASSQDSNQPQHF. CDR3 DNA sequence: TGTGCCAGCAGCCAGGATAGCAATCAGCCCCAGCATTTT.

J is TRBJ2-1 and V is TRBV18; 7 bases are shared with TRBD2. Germline CDR1 KGHSH, CDR2 LQKENI. The CDR3 is 16 amino acids. The V segment lost 7 bases and the J segment 8 bases; nucleotides outside the gene matches: 17. The chain's CDR3 is CASFRTRGGRMDEQFF. DNA for the CDR3: TGTGCCAGCTTTCGGACCCGTGGCGGGAGAATGGATGAGCAGTTCTTC.

The rearrangement uses TRBV7-8 and TRBJ2-6, with D unclear. V was clipped by 5 bases and J by 4 bases, with 18 bases between them. This CDR3 region has 17 residues. Germline CDR1 reads SGHVS; CDR2 reads FQNEAQ. DNA for the CDR3: TGTGCCAGCAGCCCCCGACGTAAAGTCTCCGGGGCCAACGTCCTGACTTTC. It encodes CASSPRRKVSGANVLTF.

The rearrangement uses TRBV2 and TRBJ2-7; D perhaps matches TRBD2 (6 bases). CDR1 is SNHLY and CDR2 is FYNNEI in the germline V gene. Trimming removed 7 bases from V and 5 bases from J, with 24 bases in between. The CDR3 totals 16 residues. DNA of the CDR3: TGTGCCAGCAAGTATTCGGAGGGACCCGGGCCAAACGAGCAGTACTTC. Protein: CASKYSEGPGPNEQYF.

The chain is built from TRBV19 and TRBJ1-1, with TRBD1 matching over 9 bases. CDR1 and CDR2 (germline): LNHDA, SQIVND (reference sequence). The CDR3 sequence is 14 residues long. V gave up 1 base and J gave up 11 bases; unmatched junction bases: 8. In DNA, the CDR3 is TGTGCCAGTAGTATAGGACCGGGACAGGGACGGGCTTTCTTT. Protein product: CASSIGPGQGRAFF.

The CDR3 reads CASSWEREQYF. The CDR3 DNA reads as TGCGCCAGCAGCTGGGAGCGGGAGCAGTACTTC. This chain joins TRBV5-1 and TRBJ2-7; tentatively, D is TRBD2 (5 bases). This CDR3 has 11 residues. Trimming pared 3 bases from V and 7 bases from J, leaving 8 bases between. In germline, CDR1 is SGHRS, CDR2 YFSETQ.

The V call is TRBV5-1, the J call TRBJ2-1, with D uncertain. The CDR3 covers 13 residues. Trimming removed 0 bases at V and 10 bases at J, with 11 bases between. From germline, CDR1 is SGHRS and CDR2 YFSETQ. The DNA for the CDR3 is TGCGCCAGCAGCTTGGCCGTTGGCGGAGAGCAGTTCTTC. Translation: CASSLAVGGEQFF.

This clone was counted a few times. The chain is built from TRBV9 and TRBJ2-7; TRBD1 aligns across 9 bases. The V and J ends lost 0 bases and 4 bases, in that order; junction bases with no gene match: 8. Germline V gene sequence: CDR1 SGDLS, CDR2 YYNGEE. The CDR3 extends over 16 amino acids. CDR3 residues: CASSVAVGQGWYEQYF. The CDR3, as DNA: TGTGCCAGCAGCGTAGCTGTGGGACAGGGCTGGTACGAGCAGTACTTC. The variable domain in full, with the rest retrieved from reference TRBV9 and TRBJ2-7, is DSGVTQTPKHLITATGQRVTLRCSPRSGDLSVYWYQQSLDQGLQFLIQYYNGEERAKGNILERFSAQQFPDLHSELNLSSLELGDSALYFCASSVAVGQGWYEQYFGPGTRLTVT.

This chain uses TRBV5-1 with TRBJ2-1; D is perhaps TRBD2 (5 bases). Germline V lookup: CDR1 SGHRS, CDR2 YFSETQ. Trimming removed 7 bases at V and 0 bases at J, with 14 bases between. The CDR3 loop spans 15 amino acids. The CDR3 region has the DNA TGCGCCAGCTCCAGAGGGCTAGCCTCCTACAATGAGCAGTTCTTC. Encoded protein: CASSRGLASYNEQFF.